The clone carrying this T cell receptor beta chain has more than one count but fewer than ten. What it binds is not known. The entry originates in a study of CD8 T cells in ankylosing spondylitis. Whole-study findings and limits: Both synovial fluid and blood in reactive arthritis had previously been reported to carry some motif variants. Roughly eight highly homologous variants made up a TCR beta motif that seemed to typify ankylosing spondylitis blood. There was reportedly significant enrichment of clones that were disease-linked in matched ankylosing spondylitis synovial fluid.

CDR3 length: 12 amino acids. V gave up 4 bases and J gave up 6 bases, with 12 bases separating them. Germline V gene data show CDR1 as DFQATT and CDR2 as SNEGSKA (reference sequence). Libraries of TCR beta came from quantitative 5'-RACE with molecular barcodes. TCRdb recomputed calls from the 5' RACE reads with MiXCR, one row per CDR3 protein. The sample has some 300,000 distinct CDR3 sequences; under 25% are singletons. Sequenced input: blood, either unsorted or a sorted T cell fraction (not recorded which). The TCR comes from a female donor with ankylosing spondylitis or in good health (not recorded which). V gene TRBV20-1 combines with J gene TRBJ1-1, with D uncertain. CDR3 region: CSAKGRKAEAFF. CDR3 nucleotides: TGCAGTGCTAAAGGGCGGAAAGCTGAAGCTTTCTTT.